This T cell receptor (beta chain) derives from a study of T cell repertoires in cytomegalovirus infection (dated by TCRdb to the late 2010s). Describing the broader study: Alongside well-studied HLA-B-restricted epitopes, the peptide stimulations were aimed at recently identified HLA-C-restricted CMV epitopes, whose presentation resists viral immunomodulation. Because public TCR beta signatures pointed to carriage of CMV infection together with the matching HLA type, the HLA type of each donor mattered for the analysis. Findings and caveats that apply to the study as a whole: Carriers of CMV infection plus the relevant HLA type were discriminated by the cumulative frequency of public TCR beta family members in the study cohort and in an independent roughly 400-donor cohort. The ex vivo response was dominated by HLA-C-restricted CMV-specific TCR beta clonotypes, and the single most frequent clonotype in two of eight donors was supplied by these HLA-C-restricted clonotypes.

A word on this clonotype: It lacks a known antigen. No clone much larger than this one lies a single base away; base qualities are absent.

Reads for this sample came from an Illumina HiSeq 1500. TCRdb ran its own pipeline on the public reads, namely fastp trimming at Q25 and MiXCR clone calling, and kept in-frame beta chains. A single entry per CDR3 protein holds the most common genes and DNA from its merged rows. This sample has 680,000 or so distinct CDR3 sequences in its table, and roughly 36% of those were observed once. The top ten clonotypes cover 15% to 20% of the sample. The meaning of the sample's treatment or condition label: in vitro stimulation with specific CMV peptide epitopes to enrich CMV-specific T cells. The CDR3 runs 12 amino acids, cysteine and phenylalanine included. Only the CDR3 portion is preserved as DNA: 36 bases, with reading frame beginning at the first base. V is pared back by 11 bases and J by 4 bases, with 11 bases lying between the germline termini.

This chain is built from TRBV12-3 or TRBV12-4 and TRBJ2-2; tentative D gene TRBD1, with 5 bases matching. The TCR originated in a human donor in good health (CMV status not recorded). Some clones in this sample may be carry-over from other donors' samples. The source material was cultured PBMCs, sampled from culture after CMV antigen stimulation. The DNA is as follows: TGTGCCGCAGGGCACGTCACCGGGGAGCTGTTTTTT. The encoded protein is CAAGHVTGELFF.